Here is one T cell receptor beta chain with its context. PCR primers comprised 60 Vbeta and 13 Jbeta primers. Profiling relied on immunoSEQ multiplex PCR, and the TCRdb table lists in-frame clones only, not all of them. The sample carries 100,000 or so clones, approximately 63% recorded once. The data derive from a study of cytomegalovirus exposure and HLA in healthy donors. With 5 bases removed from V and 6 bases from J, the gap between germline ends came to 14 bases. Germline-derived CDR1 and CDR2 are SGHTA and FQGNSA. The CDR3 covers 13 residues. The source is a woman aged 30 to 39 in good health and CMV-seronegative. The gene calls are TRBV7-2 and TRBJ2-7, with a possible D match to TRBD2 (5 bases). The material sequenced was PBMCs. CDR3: CASSPGTSREQYF. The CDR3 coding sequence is TGTGCCAGCAGCCCAGGTACTAGTCGCGAGCAGTACTTC.